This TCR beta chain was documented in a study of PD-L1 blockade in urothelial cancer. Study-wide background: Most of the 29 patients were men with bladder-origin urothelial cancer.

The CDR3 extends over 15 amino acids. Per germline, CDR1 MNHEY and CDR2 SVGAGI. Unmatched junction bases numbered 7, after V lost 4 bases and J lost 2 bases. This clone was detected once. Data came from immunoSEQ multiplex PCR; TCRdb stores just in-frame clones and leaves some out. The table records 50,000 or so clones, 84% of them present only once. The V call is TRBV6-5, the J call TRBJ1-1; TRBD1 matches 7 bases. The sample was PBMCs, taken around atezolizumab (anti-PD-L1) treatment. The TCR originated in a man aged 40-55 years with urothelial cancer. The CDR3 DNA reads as TGTGCCAGCAGTTCTTCCGGGACAGTCAACACTGAAGCTTTCTTT. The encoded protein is CASSSSGTVNTEAFF.